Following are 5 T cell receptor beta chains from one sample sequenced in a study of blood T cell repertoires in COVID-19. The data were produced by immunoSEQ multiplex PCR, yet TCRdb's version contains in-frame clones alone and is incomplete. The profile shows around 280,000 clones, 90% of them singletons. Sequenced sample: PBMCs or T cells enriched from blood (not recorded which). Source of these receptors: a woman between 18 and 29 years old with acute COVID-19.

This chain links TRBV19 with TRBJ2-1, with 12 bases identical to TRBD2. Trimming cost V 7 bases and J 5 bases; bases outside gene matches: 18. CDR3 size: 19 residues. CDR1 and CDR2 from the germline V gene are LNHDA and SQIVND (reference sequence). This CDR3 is CASNNGQGRGLAGNNEQFF. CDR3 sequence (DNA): TGTGCCAGTAACAACGGACAGGGGCGAGGACTAGCGGGAAACAATGAGCAGTTCTTC.

The DNA for the CDR3 is TGTGCTAGTGGTTTGGTACGTGACGGGAGGGCCAGCACAGATACGCAGTATTTT. This codes for CASGLVRDGRASTDTQYF. The chain couples TRBV12-5 to TRBJ2-3, with 8 bases aligning to TRBD2. The CDR3 extends over 18 amino acids. Germline CDR1 is LGHNT and CDR2 is FRNRAP. V lost 0 bases to trimming and J lost 0 bases; unmatched junction nucleotides: 8.

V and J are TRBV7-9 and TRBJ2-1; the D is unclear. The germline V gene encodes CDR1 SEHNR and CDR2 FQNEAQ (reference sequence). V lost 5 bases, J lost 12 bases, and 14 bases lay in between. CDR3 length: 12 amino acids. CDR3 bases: TGTGCCAGCAGCGACCAAAGGAGTTGGCAGTTCTTC. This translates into CASSDQRSWQFF.

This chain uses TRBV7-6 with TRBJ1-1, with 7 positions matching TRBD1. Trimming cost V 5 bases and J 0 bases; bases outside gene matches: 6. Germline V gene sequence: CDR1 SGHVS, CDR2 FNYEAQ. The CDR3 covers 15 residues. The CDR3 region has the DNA TGTGCCAGCAGCGGGGACAGAAACATGAACACTGAAGCTTTCTTT. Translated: CASSGDRNMNTEAFF.

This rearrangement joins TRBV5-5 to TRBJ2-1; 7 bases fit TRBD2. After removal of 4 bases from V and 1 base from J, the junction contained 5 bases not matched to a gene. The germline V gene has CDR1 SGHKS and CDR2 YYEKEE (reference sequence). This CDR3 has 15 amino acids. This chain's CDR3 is CASSDSGWSYNEQFF. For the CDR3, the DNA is TGTGCCAGCAGCGATAGCGGGTGGTCCTACAATGAGCAGTTCTTC.